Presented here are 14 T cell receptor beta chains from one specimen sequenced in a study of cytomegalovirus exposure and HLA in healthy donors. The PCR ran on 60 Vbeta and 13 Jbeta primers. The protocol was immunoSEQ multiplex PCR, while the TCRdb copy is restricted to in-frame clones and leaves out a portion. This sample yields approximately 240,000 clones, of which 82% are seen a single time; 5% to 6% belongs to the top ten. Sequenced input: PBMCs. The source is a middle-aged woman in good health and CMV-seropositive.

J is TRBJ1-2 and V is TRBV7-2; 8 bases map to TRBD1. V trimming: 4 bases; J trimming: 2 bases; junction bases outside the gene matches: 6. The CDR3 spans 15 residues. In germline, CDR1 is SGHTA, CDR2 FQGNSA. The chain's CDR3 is CASSSAGGRNYGYTF. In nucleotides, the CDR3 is TGTGCCAGCAGCTCCGCAGGGGGCAGAAACTATGGCTACACCTTC.

In DNA form, the CDR3 reads TGTGCCAGCAGCTTCGAAGGGGCCAATGAAAAACTGTTTTTT. Translated: CASSFEGANEKLFF. The chain is built from TRBV7-6 and TRBJ1-4, with D possibly matching TRBD1 (5 bases). Germline lookup yields CDR1 SGHVS and CDR2 FNYEAQ. This CDR3 contains 14 residues. Deletions cut 3 bases from V and 5 bases from J, with 10 bases between.

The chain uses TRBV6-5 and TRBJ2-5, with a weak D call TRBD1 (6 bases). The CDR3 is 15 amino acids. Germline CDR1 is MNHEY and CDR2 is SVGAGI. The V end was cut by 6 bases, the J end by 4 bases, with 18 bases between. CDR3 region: CASSTTDSLGETQYF. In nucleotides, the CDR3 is TGTGCCAGCAGCACTACGGACAGCCTAGGAGAGACCCAGTACTTC.

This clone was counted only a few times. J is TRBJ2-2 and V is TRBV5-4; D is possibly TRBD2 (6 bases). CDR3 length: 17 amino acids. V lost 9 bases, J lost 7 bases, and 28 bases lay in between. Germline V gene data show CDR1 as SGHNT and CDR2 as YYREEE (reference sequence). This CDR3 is CAMNQLRDSRGVGELFF. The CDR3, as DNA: TGTGCCATGAATCAACTCCGGGACTCCAGAGGAGTCGGGGAGCTGTTTTTT.

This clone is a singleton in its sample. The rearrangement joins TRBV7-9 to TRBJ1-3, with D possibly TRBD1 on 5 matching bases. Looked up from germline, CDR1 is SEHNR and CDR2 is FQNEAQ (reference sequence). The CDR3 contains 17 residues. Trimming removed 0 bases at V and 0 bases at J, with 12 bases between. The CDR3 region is CASSLAWGGYSGNTIYF. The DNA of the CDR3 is TGTGCCAGCAGCTTAGCATGGGGGGGTTACTCTGGAAACACCATATATTTT.

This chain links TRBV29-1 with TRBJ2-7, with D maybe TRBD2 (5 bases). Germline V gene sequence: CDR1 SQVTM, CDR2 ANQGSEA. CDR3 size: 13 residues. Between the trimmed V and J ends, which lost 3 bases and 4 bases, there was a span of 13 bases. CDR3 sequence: CSVEGDFSYEQYF. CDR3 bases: TGCAGCGTTGAGGGAGACTTCTCTTACGAGCAGTACTTC.

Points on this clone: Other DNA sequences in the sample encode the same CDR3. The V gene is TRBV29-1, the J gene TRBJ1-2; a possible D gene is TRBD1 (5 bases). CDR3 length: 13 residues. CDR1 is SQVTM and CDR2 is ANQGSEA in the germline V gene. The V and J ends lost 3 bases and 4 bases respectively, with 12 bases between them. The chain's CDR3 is CSVEGPGGYGYTF. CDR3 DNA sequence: TGCAGCGTTGAGGGGCCAGGCGGCTATGGCTACACCTTC.

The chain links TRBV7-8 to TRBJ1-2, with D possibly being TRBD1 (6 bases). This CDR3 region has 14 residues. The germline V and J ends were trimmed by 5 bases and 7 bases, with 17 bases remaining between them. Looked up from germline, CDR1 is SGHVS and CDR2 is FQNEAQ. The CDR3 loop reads CASSMSRGLGGYTF. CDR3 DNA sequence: TGTGCCAGCAGCATGAGCAGGGGTCTCGGTGGCTACACCTTC.

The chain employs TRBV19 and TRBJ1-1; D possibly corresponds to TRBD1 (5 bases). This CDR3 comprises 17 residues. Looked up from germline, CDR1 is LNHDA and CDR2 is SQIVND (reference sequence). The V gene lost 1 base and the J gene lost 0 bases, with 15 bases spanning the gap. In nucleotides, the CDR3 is TGTGCCAGTAGTATAGGGAATAGGGGACTTGTGAACACTGAAGCTTTCTTT. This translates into CASSIGNRGLVNTEAFF.

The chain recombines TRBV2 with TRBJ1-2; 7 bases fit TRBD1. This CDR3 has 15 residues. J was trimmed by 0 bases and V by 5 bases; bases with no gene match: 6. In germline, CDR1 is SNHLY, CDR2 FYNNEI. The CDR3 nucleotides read TGTGCCAGCAGTTTGACAGGGACTTCTAACTATGGCTACACCTTC. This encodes CASSLTGTSNYGYTF. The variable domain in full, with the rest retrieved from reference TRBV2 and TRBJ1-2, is EPEVTQTPSHQVTQMGQEVILRCVPISNHLYFYWYRQILGQKVEFLVSFYNNEISEKSEIFDDQFSVERPDGSNFTLKIRSTKLEDSAMYFCASSLTGTSNYGYTFGSGTRLTVV.

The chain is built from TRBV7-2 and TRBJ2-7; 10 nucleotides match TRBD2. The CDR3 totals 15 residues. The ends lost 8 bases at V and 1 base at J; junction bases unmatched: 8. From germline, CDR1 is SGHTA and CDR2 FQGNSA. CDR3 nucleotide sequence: TGTGCCAGCCAAACTAGCGGGACCCTTTCCTACGAGCAGTACTTC. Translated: CASQTSGTLSYEQYF.

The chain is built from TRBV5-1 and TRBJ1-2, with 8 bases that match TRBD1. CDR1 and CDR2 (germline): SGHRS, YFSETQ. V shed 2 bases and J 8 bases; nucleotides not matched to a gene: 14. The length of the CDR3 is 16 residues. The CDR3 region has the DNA TGCGCCAGCAGCTTACTAGGGATGACAGGGGATAGGGGCTACACCTTC. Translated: CASSLLGMTGDRGYTF. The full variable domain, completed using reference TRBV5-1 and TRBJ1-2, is KAGVTQTPRYLIKTRGQQVTLSCSPISGHRSVSWYQQTPGQGLQFLFEYFSETQRNKGNFPGRFSGRQFSNSRSEMNVSTLELGDSALYLCASSLLGMTGDRGYTFGSGTRLTVV.

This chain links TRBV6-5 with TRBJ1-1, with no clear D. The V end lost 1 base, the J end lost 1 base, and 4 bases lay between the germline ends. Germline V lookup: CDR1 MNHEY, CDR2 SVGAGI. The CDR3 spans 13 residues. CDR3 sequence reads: CASSYFSNTEAFF. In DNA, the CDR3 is TGTGCCAGCAGTTACTTCTCGAACACTGAAGCTTTCTTT.

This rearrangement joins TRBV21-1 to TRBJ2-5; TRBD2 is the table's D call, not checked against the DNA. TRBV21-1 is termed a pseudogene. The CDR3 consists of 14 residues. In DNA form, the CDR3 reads TGTGCCAGCAGCAAAGCGCGGGGGATGGGGACCCAGTACTTC. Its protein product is CASSKARGMGTQYF.